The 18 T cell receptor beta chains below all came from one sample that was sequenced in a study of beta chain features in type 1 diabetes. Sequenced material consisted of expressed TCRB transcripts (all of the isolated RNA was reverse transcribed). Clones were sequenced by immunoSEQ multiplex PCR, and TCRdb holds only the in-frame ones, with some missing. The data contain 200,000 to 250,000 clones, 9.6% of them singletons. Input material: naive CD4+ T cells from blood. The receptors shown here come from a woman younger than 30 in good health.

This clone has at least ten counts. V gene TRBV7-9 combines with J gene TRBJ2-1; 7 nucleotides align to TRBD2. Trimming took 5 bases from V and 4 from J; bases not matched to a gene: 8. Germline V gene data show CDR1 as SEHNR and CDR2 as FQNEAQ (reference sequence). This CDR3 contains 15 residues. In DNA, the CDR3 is TGTGCCAGCAGCCCAGCGGGGTTGGGGTACAATGAGCAGTTCTTC. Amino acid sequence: CASSPAGLGYNEQFF.

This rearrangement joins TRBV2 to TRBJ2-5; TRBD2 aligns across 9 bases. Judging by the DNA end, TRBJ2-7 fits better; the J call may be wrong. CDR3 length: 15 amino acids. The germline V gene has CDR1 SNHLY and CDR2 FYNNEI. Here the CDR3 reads CASSETTSGPYEQYF. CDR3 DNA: TGTGCCAGCAGTGAAACGACTAGCGGACCCTACGAGCAGTACTTC.

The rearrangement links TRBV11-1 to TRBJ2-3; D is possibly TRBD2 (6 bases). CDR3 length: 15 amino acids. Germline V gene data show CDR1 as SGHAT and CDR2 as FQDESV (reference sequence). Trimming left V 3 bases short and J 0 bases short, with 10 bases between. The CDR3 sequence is CASSLLAGSTDTQYF. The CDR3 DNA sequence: TGTGCCAGCAGCTTGTTGGCGGGGAGCACAGATACGCAGTATTTT.

For the CDR3, the DNA is TGTGCCAGCAGCCCCCAGGGTCCGGTGGGCACCGGGGAGCTGTTTTTT. It specifies CASSPQGPVGTGELFF. The chain joins TRBV11-2 to TRBJ2-2; TRBD1 is a possible D gene (5 bases). This CDR3 has 16 residues. V was pared by 5 bases and J by 4 bases, with 17 bases between. Germline V gene lookup returns CDR1 SGHAT and CDR2 FQNNGV. Full variable domain (remainder filled in from reference TRBV11-2 and TRBJ2-2): EAGVAQSPRYKIIEKRQSVAFWCNPISGHATLYWYQQILGQGPKLLIQFQNNGVVDDSQLPKDRFSAERLKGVDSTLKIQPAKLEDSAVYLCASSPQGPVGTGELFFGEGSRLTVL.

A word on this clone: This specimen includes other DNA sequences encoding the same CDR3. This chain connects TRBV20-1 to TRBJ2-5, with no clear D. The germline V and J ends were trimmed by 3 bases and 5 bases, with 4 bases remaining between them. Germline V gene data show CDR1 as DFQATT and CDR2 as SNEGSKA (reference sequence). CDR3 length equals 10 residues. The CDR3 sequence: CSASGETQYF. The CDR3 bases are TGCAGTGCTAGCGGTGAGACCCAGTACTTC.

CDR3 DNA sequence: TGTGCCTGGTTAACAGGGCCTGGAAACACCATATATTTT. Translation: CAWLTGPGNTIYF. The chain combines TRBV30 with TRBJ1-3, with a weak D call TRBD1 (6 bases). This CDR3 region has 13 residues. From germline, CDR1 is GTSNPN and CDR2 SVGIG (reference sequence). With 5 bases removed from V and 2 bases from J, the gap between germline ends came to 10 bases.

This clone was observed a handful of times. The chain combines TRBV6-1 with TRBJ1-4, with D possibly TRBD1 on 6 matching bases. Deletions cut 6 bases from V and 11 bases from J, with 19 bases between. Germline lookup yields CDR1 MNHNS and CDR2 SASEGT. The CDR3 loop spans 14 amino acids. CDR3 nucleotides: TGTGCCAGCAGCCCTTGGGCAGGGGACGAGAAACTGTTTTTT. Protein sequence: CASSPWAGDEKLFF.

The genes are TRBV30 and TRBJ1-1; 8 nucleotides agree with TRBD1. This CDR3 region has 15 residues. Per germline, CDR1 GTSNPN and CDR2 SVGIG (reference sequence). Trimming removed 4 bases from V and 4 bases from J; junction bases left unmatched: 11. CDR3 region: CAWTRNRGVITEAFF. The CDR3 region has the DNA TGTGCCTGGACCAGAAACAGGGGGGTGATCACTGAAGCTTTCTTT.

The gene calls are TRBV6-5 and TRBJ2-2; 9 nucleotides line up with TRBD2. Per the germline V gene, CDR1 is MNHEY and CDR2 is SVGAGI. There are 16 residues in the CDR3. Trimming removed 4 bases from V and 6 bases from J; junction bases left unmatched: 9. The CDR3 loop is CASSWTGTSLAGELFF. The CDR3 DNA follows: TGTGCCAGCAGTTGGACCGGGACTAGCCTTGCCGGGGAGCTGTTTTTT.

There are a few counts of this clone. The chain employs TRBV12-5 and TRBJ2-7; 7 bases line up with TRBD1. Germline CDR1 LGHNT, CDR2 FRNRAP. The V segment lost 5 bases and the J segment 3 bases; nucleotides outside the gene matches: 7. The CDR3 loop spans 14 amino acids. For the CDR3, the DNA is TGTGCTAGTGGTCCTCGGGACAGAGGCTACGAGCAGTACTTC. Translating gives CASGPRDRGYEQYF.

CDR3 amino acids: CASSLGGQDANEKLFF. For the CDR3, the DNA is TGCGCCAGCAGCTTGGGGGGCCAGGACGCAAATGAAAAACTGTTTTTT. The gene calls are TRBV5-1 and TRBJ1-4; maybe TRBD1 (5 bases). This CDR3 is built from 16 residues. Trimming pared 0 bases from V and 5 bases from J, leaving 14 bases between. Germline V gene data show CDR1 as SGHRS and CDR2 as YFSETQ.

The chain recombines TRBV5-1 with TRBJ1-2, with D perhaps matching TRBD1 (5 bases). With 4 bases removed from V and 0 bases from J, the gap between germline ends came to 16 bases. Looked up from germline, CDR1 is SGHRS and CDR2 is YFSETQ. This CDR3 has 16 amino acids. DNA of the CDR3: TGCGCCAGCAGCCCCTACGCCCGGGGGACTAACTATGGCTACACCTTC. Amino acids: CASSPYARGTNYGYTF.

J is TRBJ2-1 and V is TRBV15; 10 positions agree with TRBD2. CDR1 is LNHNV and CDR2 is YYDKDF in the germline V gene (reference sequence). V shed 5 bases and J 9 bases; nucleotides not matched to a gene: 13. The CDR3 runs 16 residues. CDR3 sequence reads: CATSLPLSGRAGEQFF. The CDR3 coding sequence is TGTGCCACCAGCCTCCCACTGAGCGGGAGGGCGGGTGAGCAGTTCTTC.

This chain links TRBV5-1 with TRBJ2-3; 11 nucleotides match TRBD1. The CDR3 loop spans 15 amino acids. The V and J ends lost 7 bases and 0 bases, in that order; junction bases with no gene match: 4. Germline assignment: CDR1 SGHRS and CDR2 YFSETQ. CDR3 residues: CASFRDRGSTDTQYF. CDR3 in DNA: TGCGCCAGCTTCCGGGACAGGGGGAGCACAGATACGCAGTATTTT.

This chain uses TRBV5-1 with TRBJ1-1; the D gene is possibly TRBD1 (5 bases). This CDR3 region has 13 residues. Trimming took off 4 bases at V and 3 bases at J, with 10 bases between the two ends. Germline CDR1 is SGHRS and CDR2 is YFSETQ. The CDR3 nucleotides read TGCGCCAGCAGCGAAGACAGCTACACTGAAGCTTTCTTT. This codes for CASSEDSYTEAFF.

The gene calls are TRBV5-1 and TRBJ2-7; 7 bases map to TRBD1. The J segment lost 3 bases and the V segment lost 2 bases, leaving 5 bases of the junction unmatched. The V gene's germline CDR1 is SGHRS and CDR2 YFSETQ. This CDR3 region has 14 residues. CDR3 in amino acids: CASSFGPGGYEQYF. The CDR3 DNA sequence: TGCGCCAGCAGCTTTGGCCCAGGGGGCTACGAGCAGTACTTC.

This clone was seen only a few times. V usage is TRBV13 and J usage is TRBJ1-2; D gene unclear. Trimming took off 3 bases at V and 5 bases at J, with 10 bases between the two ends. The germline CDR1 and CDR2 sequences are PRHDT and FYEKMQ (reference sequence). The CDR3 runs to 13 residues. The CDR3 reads CASSFMGGYGYTF. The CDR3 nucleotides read TGTGCCAGCAGCTTCATGGGAGGGTATGGCTACACCTTC.

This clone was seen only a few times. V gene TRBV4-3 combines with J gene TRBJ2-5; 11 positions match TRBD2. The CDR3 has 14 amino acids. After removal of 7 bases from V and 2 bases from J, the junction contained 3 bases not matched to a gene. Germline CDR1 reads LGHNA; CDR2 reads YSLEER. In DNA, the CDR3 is TGCGCCAGCAAGACTAGCGGGGCGCAAGAGACCCAGTACTTC. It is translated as CASKTSGAQETQYF.